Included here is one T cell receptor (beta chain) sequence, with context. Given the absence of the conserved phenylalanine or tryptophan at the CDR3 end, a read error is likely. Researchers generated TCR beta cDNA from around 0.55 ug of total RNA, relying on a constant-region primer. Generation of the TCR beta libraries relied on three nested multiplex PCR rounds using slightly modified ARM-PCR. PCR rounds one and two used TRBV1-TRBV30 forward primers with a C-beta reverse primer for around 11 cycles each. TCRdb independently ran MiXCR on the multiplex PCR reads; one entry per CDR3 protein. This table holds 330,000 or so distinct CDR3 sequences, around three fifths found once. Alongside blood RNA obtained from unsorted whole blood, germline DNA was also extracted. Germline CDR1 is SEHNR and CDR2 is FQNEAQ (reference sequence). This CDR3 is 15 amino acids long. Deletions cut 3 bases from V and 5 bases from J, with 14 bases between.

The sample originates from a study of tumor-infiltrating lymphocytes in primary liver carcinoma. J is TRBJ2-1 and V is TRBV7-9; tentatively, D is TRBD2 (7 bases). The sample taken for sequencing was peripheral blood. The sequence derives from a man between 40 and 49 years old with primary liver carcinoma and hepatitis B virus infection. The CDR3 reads CASSLAGARDNEQFS. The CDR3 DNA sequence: TGTGCCAGCAGCTTGGCGGGGGCCAGGGACAATGAGCAGTTCTCC.